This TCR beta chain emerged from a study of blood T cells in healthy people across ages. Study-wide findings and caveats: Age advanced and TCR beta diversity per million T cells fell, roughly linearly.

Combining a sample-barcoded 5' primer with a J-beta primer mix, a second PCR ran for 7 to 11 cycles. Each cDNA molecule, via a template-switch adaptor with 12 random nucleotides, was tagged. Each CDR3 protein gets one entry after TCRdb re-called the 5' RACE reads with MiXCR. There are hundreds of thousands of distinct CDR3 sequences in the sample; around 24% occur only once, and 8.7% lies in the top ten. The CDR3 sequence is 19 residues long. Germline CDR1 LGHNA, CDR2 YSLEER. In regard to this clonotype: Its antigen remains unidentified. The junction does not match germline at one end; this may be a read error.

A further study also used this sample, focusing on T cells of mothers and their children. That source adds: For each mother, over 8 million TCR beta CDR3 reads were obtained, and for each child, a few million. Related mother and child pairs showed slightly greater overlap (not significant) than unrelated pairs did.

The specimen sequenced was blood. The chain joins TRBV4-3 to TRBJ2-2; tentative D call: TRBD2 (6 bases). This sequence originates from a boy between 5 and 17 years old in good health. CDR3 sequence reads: CASGQVAWRTNANTGELFF. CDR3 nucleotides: TGCGCCAGCGGCCAAGTTGCTTGGCGGACTAACGCGAACACCGGGGAGCTGTTTTTT.